The following is a T cell receptor (beta chain) sequence with its context. These data belong to a study of ipilimumab plus nivolumab after autologous stem cell transplantation. Overall study: Typical patient got a handful of ipilimumab doses and about eight nivolumab doses (median).

Checkpoint therapy with ipilimumab 1 mg/kg began 14 to 28 days after transplant. This table comes from immunoSEQ multiplex PCR, and its TCRdb copy is limited to in-frame clones, with some not included. The sample includes about 22,000 clones, roughly 74% of them seen just once. Trimming cost V 7 bases and J 0 bases, with 16 bases left between them. Germline V gene sequence: CDR1 KGHSH, CDR2 LQKENI. There are 15 residues in the CDR3. V gene TRBV18 combines with J gene TRBJ2-7; possible D gene TRBD2, 6 bases. Sequences were derived from PBMCs, sampled in a trial of ipilimumab plus nivolumab as post-transplant consolidation. This TCR was recovered from a male donor with diffuse large B-cell lymphoma. CDR3 in DNA: TGTGCCAGCTACTTGGAGCAGGGACTCTCCTACGAGCAGTACTTC. This codes for CASYLEQGLSYEQYF.